This T cell receptor (beta chain) was observed in a study of CD8+CD57+ T cells in acquired aplastic anemia (dated by TCRdb to the late 2010s). For context, the study as a whole: On average, sorted CD4+ and CD8+ cells yielded about 3 ug of extracted DNA, with a range of about 0.17 to 27.4 ug. CD8+CD57+ expansion was defined as a frequency above the mean frequency observed in healthy subjects. The research as a whole found: Roughly 30 CD8+ CDR3 sequences were found to be shared between patients and controls, but these sequences appeared to be highly expressed in patients and within the immunodominant clones of the patients. Patients and healthy controls showed no significant difference in CD8+ Simpson's diversity (P=0.060).

TCR beta VDJ combination and CDR3 sequence profiling used genomic DNA as the template. TCR repertoire sequencing was run on an Illumina HiSeq 2000. Per the original workflow: TRBV/TRBJ rearrangement plots, CDR3 size and DJ length profiles, and Simpson's diversity index were used to assess repertoires. The most abundant DNA sequence in the deep sequencing data was defined as the immunodominant clone. CDR3 amino acid sequences were checked for sharing across subjects and were also compared against the VDJdb database and published repertoires. Starting from the raw public reads, TCRdb applied fastp trimming at Q25, assembled clones with MiXCR and retained in-frame beta chains. A single entry per CDR3 protein holds the most common genes and DNA from its merged rows. The authors' filters were not applied to this entry. The sample data list some 92,000 distinct CDR3 sequences, and 65% to 70% of these were observed just once. Of the sample, less than 75% is held by the ten largest clones.

V is pruned by 6 bases and J by 10 bases, leaving 20 bases of the junction without a gene match. The CDR3 covers 17 residues, taking in both the cysteine and the phenylalanine. Just CDR3 DNA is preserved here, 51 bases in frame from base 1. The germline V gene provides CDR1 KGHDR and CDR2 SFDVKD. This clonotype was seen only once. Its recognized antigen is unknown. Per-base qualities were not stored, and no clone one base away is much larger. One read alone is a weak basis. Patients chosen for sequencing had shown expansion of CD8+CD57+ cells by flow cytometry. All patients had severe acquired aplastic anemia diagnosed by International Study of Aplastic Anemia and Agranulocytosis and Camitta criteria. Patients had received no therapy at the time of blood sampling. The study deep-sequenced TCR repertoires of sorted CD4+ and CD8+ blood T cells from severe aplastic anemia patients and healthy subjects. Patients were enrolled under clinicaltrials.gov protocols 00001620, 01623167, 00001397, 00071045, 00081523 and 00961064 in the USA. Ficoll-Paque density gradient centrifugation was used to isolate peripheral blood mononuclear cells. Before DNA extraction, CD4+ and CD8+ T cells were sorted with FACS or magnetic beads.

Sequenced sample: sorted CD4+, CD8+, or CD8+CD57+ T cells (not recorded which) from PBMCs. The sequence was collected from a human donor with aplastic anemia. The sequence joins TRBV24-1 to TRBJ2-1; 7 central nucleotides agree with TRBD2. The sequence in DNA is TGTGCCACCAGTCTTGGGGGGAGGGCGGGAGATGTTCGCGAGCAGTTCTTC. The resulting protein is CATSLGGRAGDVREQFF.